These 5 T cell receptor beta chains were sequenced from one sample in a study of technical replicates of blood from a handful of donors. Sequencing used immunoSEQ multiplex PCR; TCRdb keeps in-frame clones, though not all of them. The repertoire holds around 76,000 clones, with roughly 98% as singletons. Sequencing was carried out using T cells isolated from PBMCs. Receptors originate from a human donor in good health.

This chain links TRBV5-1 with TRBJ1-4; 9 bases map to TRBD1. This CDR3 is 16 amino acids long. Germline V gene lookup returns CDR1 SGHRS and CDR2 YFSETQ. After removal of 3 bases from V and 8 bases from J, the junction contained 11 bases not matched to a gene. The CDR3 is CASSSDPGQGTEKLFF. The CDR3 nucleotides are TGCGCCAGCAGCTCCGATCCGGGACAGGGTACCGAAAAACTGTTTTTT.

V gene TRBV5-1 combines with J gene TRBJ2-5; D remains ambiguous. CDR1 and CDR2 from the germline V gene are SGHRS and YFSETQ. The CDR3 has 14 amino acids. Deletions cut 4 bases from V and 1 base from J, with 11 bases between. CDR3 region: CASSLRYIQETQYF. In DNA, the CDR3 is TGCGCCAGCAGCCTGCGATATATCCAAGAGACCCAGTACTTC.

The rearrangement joins TRBV14 to TRBJ2-3; 7 bases align to TRBD1. Unmatched junction bases numbered 8, after V lost 4 bases and J lost 4 bases. The CDR3 consists of 15 residues. Germline loops: CDR1 SGHDN, CDR2 FVKESK. The CDR3 nucleotides read TGTGCCAGCAGCCCATCGGGACAGCTGGCAGATACGCAGTATTTT. Amino acid sequence: CASSPSGQLADTQYF.

V gene TRBV7-9 combines with J gene TRBJ2-5; D gene uncertain. The length of the CDR3 is 14 residues. With 5 bases removed from V and 3 bases from J, the gap between germline ends came to 13 bases. Germline V gene lookup returns CDR1 SEHNR and CDR2 FQNEAQ (reference sequence). CDR3 loop: CASSPPSPEETQYF. The CDR3 DNA reads as TGTGCCAGCAGCCCCCCGAGTCCTGAAGAGACCCAGTACTTC.

The rearrangement joins TRBV11-2 to TRBJ1-2; no firm D call. This CDR3 is built from 12 residues. The ends were cut back, 5 bases at V and 8 bases at J, with 12 bases in the middle. Looked up from germline, CDR1 is SGHAT and CDR2 is FQNNGV. CDR3 sequence reads: CASSHTQAGYTF. In DNA form, the CDR3 reads TGTGCCAGCAGCCACACTCAAGCGGGCTACACCTTC. The full variable domain, completed using reference TRBV11-2 and TRBJ1-2, is EAGVAQSPRYKIIEKRQSVAFWCNPISGHATLYWYQQILGQGPKLLIQFQNNGVVDDSQLPKDRFSAERLKGVDSTLKIQPAKLEDSAVYLCASSHTQAGYTFGSGTRLTVV.